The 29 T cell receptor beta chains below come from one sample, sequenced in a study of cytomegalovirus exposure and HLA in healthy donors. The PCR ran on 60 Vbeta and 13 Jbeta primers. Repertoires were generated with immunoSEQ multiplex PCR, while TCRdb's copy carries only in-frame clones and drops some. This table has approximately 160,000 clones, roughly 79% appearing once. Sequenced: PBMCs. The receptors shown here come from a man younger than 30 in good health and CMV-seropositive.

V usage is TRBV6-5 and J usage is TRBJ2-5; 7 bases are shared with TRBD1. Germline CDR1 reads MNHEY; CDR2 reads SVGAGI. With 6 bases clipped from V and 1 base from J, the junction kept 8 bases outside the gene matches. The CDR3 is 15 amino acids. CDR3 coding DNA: TGTGCCAGCAGAATAGGACAGGTCGTCCAAGAGACCCAGTACTTC. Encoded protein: CASRIGQVVQETQYF.

As DNA, the CDR3 is TGCGCCAGCAGCTTGGCGGGACAGATCAATCAGCCCCAGCATTTT. Its protein product is CASSLAGQINQPQHF. The chain carries TRBV5-1 and TRBJ1-5; 7 nucleotides match TRBD1. The CDR3 sequence is 15 residues long. The germline V gene has CDR1 SGHRS and CDR2 YFSETQ. J was trimmed by 3 bases and V by 0 bases; bases with no gene match: 3.

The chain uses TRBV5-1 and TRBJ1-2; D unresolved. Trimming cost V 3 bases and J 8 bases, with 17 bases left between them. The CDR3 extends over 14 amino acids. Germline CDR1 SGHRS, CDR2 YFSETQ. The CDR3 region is CASSSEPAARGYTF. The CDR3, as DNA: TGCGCCAGCAGCTCAGAACCAGCGGCGAGGGGCTACACCTTC.

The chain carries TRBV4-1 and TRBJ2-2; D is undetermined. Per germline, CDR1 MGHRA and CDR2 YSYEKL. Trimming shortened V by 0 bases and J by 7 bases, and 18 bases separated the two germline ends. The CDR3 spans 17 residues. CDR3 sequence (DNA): TGCGCCAGCAGCCAAGAGGCGAGTTTGGAGTTAGGCGGGGAGCTGTTTTTT. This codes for CASSQEASLELGGELFF.

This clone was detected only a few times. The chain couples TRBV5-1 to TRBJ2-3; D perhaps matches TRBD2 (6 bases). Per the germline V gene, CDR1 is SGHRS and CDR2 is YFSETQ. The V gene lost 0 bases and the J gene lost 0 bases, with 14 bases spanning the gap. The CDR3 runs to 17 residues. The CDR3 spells CASSLVLLGTSTDTQYF. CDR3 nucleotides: TGCGCCAGCAGCTTGGTTCTTCTGGGGACTAGCACAGATACGCAGTATTTT.

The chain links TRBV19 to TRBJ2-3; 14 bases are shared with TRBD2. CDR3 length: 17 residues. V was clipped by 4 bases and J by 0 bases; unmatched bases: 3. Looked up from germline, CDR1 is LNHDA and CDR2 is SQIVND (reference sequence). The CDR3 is CASSTGLAGGSTDTQYF. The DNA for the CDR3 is TGTGCCAGTAGTACAGGACTAGCGGGAGGTAGCACAGATACGCAGTATTTT.

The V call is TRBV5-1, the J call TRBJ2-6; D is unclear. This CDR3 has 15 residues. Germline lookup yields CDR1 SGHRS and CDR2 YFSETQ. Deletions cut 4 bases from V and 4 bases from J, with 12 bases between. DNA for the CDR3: TGCGCCAGCAGCCAGAAAGGCGGCGGGGCCAACGTCCTGACTTTC. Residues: CASSQKGGGANVLTF.

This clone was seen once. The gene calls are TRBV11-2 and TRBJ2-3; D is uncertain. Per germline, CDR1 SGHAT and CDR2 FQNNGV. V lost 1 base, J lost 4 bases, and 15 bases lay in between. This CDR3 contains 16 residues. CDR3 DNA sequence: TGTGCCAGCAGCTTAGTCGGTAGCCGGGTCCCAGATACGCAGTATTTT. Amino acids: CASSLVGSRVPDTQYF.

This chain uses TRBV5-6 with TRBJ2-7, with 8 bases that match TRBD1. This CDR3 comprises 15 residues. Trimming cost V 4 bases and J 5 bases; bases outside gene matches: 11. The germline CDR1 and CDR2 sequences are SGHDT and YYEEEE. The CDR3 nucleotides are TGTGCCAGCAGCCCTCCCCGACAGGGGTGGCACGAGCAGTACTTC. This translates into CASSPPRQGWHEQYF.

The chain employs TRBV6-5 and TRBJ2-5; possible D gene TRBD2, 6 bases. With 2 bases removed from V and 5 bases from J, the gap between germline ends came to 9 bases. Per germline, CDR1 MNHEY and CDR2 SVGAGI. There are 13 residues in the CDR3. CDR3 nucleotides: TGTGCCAGCAGTTACGGGGGGAAGGAGACCCAGTACTTC. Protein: CASSYGGKETQYF.

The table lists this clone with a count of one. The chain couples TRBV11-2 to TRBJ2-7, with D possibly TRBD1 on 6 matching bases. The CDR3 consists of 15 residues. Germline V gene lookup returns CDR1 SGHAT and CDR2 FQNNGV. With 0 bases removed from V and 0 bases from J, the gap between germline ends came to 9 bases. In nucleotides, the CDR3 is TGTGCCAGCAGCTTAGATCGGACAGCCTCCTACGAGCAGTACTTC. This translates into CASSLDRTASYEQYF.

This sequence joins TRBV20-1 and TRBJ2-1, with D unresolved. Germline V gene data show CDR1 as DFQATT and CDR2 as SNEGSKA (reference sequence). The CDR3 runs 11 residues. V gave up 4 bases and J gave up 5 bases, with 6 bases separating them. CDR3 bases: TGCAGTGCTACTAGTAACAATGAGCAGTTCTTC. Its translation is CSATSNNEQFF.

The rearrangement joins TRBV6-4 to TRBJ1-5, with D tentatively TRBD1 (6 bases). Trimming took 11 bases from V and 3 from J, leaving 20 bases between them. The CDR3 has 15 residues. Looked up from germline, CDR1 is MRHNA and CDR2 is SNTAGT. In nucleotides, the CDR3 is TGTGCCCTGCGGGGGCGATACGTTCCCAATCAGCCCCAGCATTTT. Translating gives CALRGRYVPNQPQHF.

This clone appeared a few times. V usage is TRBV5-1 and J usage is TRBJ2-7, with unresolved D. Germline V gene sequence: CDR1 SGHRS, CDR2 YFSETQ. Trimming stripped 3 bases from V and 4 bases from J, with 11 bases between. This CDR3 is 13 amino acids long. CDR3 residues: CASSSPQSYEQYF. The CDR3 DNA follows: TGCGCCAGCAGCTCCCCCCAGTCTTACGAGCAGTACTTC.

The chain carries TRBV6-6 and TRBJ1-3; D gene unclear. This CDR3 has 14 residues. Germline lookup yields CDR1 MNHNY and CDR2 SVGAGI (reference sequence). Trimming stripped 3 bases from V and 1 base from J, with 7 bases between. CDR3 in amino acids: CASSYEASGNTIYF. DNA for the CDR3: TGTGCCAGCAGTTATGAAGCTTCTGGAAACACCATATATTTT.

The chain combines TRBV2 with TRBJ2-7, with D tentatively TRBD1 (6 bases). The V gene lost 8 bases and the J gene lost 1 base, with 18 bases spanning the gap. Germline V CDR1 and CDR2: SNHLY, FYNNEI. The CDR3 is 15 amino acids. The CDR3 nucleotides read TGTGCCAGCCTGCGAGGGGGTGGGGGATCCTACGAGCAGTACTTC. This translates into CASLRGGGGSYEQYF.

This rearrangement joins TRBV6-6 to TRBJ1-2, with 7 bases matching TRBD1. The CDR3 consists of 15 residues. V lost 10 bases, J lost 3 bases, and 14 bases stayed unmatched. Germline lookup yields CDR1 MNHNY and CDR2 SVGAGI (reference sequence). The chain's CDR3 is CATFITGVVDYGYTF. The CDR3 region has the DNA TGTGCCACCTTTATAACAGGGGTTGTTGACTATGGCTACACCTTC.

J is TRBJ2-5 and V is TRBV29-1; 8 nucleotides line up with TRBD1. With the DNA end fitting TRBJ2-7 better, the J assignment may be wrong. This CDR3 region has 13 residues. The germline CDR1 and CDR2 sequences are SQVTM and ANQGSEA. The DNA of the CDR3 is TGCAGCGTTATTGGACAGGGAGTGTACGAGCAGTACTTC. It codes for CSVIGQGVYEQYF.

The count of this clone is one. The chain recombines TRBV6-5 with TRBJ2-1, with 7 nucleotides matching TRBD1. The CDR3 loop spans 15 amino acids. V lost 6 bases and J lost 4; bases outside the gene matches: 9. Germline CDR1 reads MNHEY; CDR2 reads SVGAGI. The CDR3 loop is CASSPPGGSYNEQFF. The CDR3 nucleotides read TGTGCCAGCAGCCCGCCAGGGGGTTCGTACAATGAGCAGTTCTTC.

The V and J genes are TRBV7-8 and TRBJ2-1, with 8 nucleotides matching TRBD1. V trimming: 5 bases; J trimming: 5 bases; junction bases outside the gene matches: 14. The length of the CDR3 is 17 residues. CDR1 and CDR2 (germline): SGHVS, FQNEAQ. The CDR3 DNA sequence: TGTGCCAGCAGCGGACCTCAGACAGGGGAGTTTGACAATGAGCAGTTCTTC. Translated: CASSGPQTGEFDNEQFF. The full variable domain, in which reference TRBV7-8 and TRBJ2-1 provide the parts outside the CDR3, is GAGVSQSPRYKVAKRGQDVALRCDPISGHVSLFWYQQALGQGPEFLTYFQNEAQLDKSGLPSDRFFAERPEGSVSTLKIQRTQQEDSAVYLCASSGPQTGEFDNEQFFGPGTRLTVL.

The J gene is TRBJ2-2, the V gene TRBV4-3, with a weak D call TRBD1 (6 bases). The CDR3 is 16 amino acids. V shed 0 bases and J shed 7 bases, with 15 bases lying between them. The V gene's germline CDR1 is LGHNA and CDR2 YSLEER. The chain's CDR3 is CASSQDTEGEYGELFF. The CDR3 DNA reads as TGCGCCAGCAGCCAAGATACAGAGGGGGAGTACGGGGAGCTGTTTTTT.

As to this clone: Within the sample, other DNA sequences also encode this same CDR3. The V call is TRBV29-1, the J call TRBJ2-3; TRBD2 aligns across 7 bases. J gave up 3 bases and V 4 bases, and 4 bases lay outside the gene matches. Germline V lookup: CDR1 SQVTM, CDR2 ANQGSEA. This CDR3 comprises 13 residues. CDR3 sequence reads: CSVAGGSTDTQYF. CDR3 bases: TGCAGCGTTGCCGGGGGGAGTACAGATACGCAGTATTTT.

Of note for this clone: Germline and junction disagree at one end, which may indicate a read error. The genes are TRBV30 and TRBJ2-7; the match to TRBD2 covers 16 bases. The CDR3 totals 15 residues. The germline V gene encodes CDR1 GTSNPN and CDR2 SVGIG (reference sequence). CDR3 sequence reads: CAWSVSGTSGRALDF. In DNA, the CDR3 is TGTGCCTGGAGTGTATCCGGGACTAGCGGGAGGGCCTTAGACTTC.

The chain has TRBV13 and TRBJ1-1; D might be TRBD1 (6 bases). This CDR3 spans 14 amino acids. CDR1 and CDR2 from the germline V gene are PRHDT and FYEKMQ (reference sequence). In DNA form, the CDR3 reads TGTGCAAATCGAAGGGGGGGGATGAACACTGAAGCTTTCTTT. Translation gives CANRRGGMNTEAFF.

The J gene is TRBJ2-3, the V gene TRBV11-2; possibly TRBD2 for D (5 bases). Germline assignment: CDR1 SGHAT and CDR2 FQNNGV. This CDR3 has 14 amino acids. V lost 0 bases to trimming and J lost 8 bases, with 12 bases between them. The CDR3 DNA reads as TGTGCCAGCAGCTTAGAATGGGGAGAGGTTACGCAGTATTTT. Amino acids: CASSLEWGEVTQYF.

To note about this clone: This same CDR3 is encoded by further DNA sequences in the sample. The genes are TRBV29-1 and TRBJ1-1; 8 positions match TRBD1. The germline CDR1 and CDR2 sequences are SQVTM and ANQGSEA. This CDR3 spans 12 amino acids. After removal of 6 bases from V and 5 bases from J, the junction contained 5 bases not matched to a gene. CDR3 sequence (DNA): TGCAGCGTGGACAGGGTCGGAACTGAAGCTTTCTTT. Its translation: CSVDRVGTEAFF. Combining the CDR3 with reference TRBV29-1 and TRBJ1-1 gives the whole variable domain SAVISQKPSRDICQRGTSLTIQCQVDSQVTMMFWYRQQPGQSLTLIATANQGSEATYESGFVIDKFPISRPNLTFSTLTVSNMSPEDSSIYLCSVDRVGTEAFFGQGTRLTVV.

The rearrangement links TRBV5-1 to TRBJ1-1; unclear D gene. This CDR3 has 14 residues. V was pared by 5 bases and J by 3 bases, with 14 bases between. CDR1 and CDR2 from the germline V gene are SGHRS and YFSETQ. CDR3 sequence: CASRATRSDTEAFF. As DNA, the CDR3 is TGCGCCAGCAGAGCGACTCGGTCGGACACTGAAGCTTTCTTT.

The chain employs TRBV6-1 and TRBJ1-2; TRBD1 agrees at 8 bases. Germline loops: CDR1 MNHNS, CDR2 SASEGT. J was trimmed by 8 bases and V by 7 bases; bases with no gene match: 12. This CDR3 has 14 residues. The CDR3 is CASIRDRRAGGYTF. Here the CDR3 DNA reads TGTGCCAGCATAAGGGACAGGAGGGCCGGGGGCTACACCTTC.

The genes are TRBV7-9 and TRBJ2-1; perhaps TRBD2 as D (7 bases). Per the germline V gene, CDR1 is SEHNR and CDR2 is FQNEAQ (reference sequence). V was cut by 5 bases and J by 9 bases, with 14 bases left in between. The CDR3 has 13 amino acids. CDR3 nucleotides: TGTGCCAGCAGCATAGTGGGGGGGCGTGAGCAGTTCTTC. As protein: CASSIVGGREQFF.